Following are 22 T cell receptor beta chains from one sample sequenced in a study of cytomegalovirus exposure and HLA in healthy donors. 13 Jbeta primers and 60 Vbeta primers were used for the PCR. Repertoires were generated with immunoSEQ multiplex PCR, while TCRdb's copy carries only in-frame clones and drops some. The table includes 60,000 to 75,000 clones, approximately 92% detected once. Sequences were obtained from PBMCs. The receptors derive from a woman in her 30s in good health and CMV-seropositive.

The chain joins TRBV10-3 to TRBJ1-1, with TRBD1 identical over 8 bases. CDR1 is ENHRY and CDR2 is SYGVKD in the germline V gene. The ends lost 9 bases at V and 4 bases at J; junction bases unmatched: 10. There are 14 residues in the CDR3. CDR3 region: CAMSQGAGSTEAFF. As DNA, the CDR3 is TGTGCCATGAGCCAGGGGGCTGGGAGCACTGAAGCTTTCTTT.

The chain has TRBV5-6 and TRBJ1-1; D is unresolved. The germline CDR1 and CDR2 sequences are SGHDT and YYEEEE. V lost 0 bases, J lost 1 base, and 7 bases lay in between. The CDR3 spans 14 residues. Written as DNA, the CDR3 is TGTGCCAGCAGCTTGGTACAACAGAACACTGAAGCTTTCTTT. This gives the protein CASSLVQQNTEAFF. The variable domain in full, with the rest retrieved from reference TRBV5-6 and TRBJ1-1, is DAGVTQSPTHLIKTRGQQVTLRCSPKSGHDTVSWYQQALGQGPQFIFQYYEEEERQRGNFPDRFSGHQFPNYSSELNVNALLLGDSALYLCASSLVQQNTEAFFGQGTRLTVV.

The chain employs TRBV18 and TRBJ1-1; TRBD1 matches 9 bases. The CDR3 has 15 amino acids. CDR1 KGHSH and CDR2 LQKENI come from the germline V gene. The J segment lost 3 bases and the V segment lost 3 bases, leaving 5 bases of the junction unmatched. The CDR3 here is CASSPTTGGDTEAFF. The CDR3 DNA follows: TGTGCCAGCTCACCCACGACAGGGGGGGACACTGAAGCTTTCTTT.

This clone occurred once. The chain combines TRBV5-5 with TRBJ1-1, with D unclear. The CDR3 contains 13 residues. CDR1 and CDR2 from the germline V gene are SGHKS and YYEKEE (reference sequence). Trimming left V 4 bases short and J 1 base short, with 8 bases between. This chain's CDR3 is CASSHTENTEAFF. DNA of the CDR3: TGTGCCAGCAGCCATACAGAGAACACTGAAGCTTTCTTT.

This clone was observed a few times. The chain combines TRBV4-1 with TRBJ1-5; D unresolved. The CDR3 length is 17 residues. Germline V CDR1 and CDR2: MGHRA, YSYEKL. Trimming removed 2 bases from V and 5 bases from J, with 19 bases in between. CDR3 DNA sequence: TGCGCCAGCAGCCAAACGTCCTTGCGGGTTAGGCATCAGCCCCAGCATTTT. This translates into CASSQTSLRVRHQPQHF.

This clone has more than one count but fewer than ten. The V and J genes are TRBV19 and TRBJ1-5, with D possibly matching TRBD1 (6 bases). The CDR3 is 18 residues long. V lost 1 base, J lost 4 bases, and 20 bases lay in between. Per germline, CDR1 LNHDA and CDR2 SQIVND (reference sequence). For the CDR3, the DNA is TGTGCCAGTAGTATAGCAAAGGTTATTTTAACAGGGAATCAGCCCCAGCATTTT. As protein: CASSIAKVILTGNQPQHF.

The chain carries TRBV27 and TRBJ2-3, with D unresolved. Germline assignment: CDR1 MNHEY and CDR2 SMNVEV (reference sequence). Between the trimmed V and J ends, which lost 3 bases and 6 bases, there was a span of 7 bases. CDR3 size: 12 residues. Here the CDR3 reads CASSFFPDTQYF. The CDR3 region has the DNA TGTGCCAGCAGTTTCTTCCCGGATACGCAGTATTTT.

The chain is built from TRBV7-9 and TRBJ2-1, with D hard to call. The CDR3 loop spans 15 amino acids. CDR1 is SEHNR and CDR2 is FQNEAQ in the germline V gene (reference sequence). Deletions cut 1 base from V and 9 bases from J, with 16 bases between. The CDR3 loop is CASSLEAQWAGEQFF. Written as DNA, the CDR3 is TGTGCCAGCAGCTTAGAAGCTCAGTGGGCTGGTGAGCAGTTCTTC. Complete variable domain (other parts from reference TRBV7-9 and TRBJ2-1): DTGVSQNPRHKITKRGQNVTFRCDPISEHNRLYWYRQTLGQGPEFLTYFQNEAQLEKSRLLSDRFSAERPKGSFSTLEIQRTEQGDSAMYLCASSLEAQWAGEQFFGPGTRLTVL.

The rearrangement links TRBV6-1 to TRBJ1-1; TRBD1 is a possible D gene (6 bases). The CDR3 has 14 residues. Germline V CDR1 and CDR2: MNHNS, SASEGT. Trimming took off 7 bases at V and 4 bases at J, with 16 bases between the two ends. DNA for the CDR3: TGTGCCAGCAAAATAAGGCAGGGGCGCACTGAAGCTTTCTTT. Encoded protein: CASKIRQGRTEAFF.

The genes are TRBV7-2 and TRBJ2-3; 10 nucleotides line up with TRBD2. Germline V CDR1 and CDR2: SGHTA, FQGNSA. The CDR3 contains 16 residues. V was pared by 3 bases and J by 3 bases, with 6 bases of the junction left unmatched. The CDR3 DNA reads TGTGCCAGCAGCTTGGGGCTAGCGGGAGTGACAGATACGCAGTATTTT. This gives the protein CASSLGLAGVTDTQYF. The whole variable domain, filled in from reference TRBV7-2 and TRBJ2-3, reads GAGVSQSPSNKVTEKGKDVELRCDPISGHTALYWYRQSLGQGLEFLIYFQGNSAPDKSGLPSDRFSAERTGGSVSTLTIQRTQQEDSAVYLCASSLGLAGVTDTQYFGPGTRLTVL.

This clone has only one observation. CDR3 sequence: CASQLGAENTEAFF. DNA of the CDR3: TGTGCCAGTCAACTGGGGGCAGAGAACACTGAAGCTTTCTTT. The rearrangement joins TRBV6-1 to TRBJ1-1; D is perhaps TRBD1 (6 bases). Looked up from germline, CDR1 is MNHNS and CDR2 is SASEGT. This CDR3 spans 14 amino acids. V dropped 9 bases and J dropped 1 base, with 15 bases sitting between them.

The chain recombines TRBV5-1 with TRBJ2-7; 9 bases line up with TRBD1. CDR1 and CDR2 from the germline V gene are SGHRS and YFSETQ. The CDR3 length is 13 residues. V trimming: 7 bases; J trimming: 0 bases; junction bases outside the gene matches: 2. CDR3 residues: CASGTGSSYEQYF. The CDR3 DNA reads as TGCGCCAGCGGGACAGGGAGCTCCTACGAGCAGTACTTC. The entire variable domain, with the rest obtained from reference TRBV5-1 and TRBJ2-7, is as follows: KAGVTQTPRYLIKTRGQQVTLSCSPISGHRSVSWYQQTPGQGLQFLFEYFSETQRNKGNFPGRFSGRQFSNSRSEMNVSTLELGDSALYLCASGTGSSYEQYFGPGTRLTVT.

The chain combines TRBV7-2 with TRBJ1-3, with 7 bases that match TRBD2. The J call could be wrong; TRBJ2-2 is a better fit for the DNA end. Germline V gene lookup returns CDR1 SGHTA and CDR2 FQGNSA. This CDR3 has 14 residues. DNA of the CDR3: TGTGCCAGCAGCTTAGGGGGAGGGGCCGGGGAGCTGTTTTTT. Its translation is CASSLGGGAGELFF.

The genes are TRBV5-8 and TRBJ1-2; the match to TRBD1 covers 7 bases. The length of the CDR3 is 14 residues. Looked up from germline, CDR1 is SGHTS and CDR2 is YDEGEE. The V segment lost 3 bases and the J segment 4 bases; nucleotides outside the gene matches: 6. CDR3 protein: CASSYGQEGYGYTF. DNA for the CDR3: TGTGCCAGCAGCTACGGACAGGAGGGCTATGGCTACACCTTC.

The CDR3 loop is CASTAASYNEQFF. CDR3 in DNA: TGCGCCAGCACCGCGGCCTCCTACAATGAGCAGTTCTTC. The chain links TRBV4-1 to TRBJ2-1; the D is unclear. Germline-derived CDR1 and CDR2 are MGHRA and YSYEKL. This CDR3 has 13 amino acids. The V and J ends lost 7 bases and 0 bases respectively, with 7 bases between them.

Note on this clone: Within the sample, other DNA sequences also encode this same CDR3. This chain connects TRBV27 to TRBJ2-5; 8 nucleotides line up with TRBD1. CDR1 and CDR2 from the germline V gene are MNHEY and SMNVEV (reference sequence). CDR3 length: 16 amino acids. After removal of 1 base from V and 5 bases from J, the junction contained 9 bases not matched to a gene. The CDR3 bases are TGTGCCAGCAGTTTATACAGGGGGTCGGGTCAGGAGACCCAGTACTTC. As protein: CASSLYRGSGQETQYF.

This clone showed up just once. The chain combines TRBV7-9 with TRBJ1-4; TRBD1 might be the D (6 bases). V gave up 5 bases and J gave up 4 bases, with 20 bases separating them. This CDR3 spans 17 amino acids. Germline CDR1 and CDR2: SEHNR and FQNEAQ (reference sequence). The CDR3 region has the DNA TGTGCCAGCAGCCCGACCCGGGACAACCCAAGTAATGAAAAACTGTTTTTT. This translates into CASSPTRDNPSNEKLFF.

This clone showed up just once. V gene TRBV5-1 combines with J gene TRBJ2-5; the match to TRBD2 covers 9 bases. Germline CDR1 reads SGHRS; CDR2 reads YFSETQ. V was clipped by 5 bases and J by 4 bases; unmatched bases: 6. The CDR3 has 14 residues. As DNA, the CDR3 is TGCGCCAGCAGTCGGCTAGCGGGAAGAGAGACCCAGTACTTC. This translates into CASSRLAGRETQYF.

The CDR3: CASSNPGLLLGEQFF. The CDR3 DNA is TGTGCCAGTAGTAATCCCGGACTCCTTCTCGGGGAGCAGTTCTTC. V usage is TRBV19 and J usage is TRBJ2-1, with D perhaps matching TRBD2 (5 bases). The CDR3 loop spans 15 amino acids. V dropped 4 bases and J dropped 10 bases, with 20 bases sitting between them. The V gene's germline CDR1 is LNHDA and CDR2 SQIVND (reference sequence).

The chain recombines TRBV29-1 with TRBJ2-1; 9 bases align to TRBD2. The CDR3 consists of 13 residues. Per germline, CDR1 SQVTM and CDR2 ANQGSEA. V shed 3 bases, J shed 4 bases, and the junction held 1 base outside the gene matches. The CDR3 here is CSVDAGGYNEQFF. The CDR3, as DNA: TGCAGCGTTGACGCGGGAGGGTACAATGAGCAGTTCTTC.

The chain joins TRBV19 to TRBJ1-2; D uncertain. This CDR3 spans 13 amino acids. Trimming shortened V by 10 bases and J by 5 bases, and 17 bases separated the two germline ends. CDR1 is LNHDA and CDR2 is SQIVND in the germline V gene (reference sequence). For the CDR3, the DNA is TGTGCCACGGCCGCCGAGGTCGGGTATGGCTACACCTTC. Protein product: CATAAEVGYGYTF. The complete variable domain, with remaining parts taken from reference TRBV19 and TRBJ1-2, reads DGGITQSPKYLFRKEGQNVTLSCEQNLNHDAMYWYRQDPGQGLRLIYYSQIVNDFQKGDIAEGYSVSREKKESFPLTVTSAQKNPTAFYLCATAAEVGYGYTFGSGTRLTVV.

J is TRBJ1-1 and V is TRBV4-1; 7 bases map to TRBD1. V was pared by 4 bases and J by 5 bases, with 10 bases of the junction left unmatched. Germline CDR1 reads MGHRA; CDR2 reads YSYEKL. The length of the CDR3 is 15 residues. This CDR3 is CASSPINGGQTEAFF. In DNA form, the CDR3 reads TGCGCCAGCAGCCCCATAAACGGGGGACAGACTGAAGCTTTCTTT.